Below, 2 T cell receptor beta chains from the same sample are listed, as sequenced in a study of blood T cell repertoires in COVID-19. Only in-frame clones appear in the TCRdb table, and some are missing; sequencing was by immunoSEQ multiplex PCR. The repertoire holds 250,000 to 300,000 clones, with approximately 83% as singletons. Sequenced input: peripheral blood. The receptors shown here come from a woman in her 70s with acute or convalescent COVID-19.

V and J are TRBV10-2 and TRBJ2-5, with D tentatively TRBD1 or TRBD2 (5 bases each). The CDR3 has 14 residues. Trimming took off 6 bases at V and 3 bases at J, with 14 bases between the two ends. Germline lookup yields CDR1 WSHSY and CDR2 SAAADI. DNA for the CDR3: TGCGCCAGCAGCGAGGGTGGGGCAAAAGAGACCCAGTACTTC. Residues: CASSEGGAKETQYF.

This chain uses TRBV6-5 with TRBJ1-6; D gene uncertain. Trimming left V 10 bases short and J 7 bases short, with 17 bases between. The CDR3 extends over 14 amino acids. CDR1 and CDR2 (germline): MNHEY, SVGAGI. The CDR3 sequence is CATQSSHSNSPLHF. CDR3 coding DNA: TGTGCCACCCAGTCTTCCCATTCAAATTCACCCCTCCACTTT.